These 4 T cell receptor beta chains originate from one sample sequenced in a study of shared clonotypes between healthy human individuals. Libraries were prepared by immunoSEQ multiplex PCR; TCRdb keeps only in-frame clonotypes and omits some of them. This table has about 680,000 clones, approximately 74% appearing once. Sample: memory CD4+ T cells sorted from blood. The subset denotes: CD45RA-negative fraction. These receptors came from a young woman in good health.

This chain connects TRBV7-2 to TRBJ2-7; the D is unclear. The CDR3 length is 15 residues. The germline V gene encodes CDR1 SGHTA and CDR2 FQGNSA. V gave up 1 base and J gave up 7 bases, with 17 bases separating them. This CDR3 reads CASSLVALVGREQYF. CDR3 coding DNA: TGTGCCAGCAGCTTAGTTGCTCTAGTCGGGCGGGAGCAGTACTTC.

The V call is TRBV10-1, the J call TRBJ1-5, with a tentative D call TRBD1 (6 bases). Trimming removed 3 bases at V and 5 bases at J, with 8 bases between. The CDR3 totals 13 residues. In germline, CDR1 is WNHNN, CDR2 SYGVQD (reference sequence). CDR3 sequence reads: CASSENRDQPQHF. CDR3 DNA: TGCGCCAGCAGTGAAAACAGGGATCAGCCCCAGCATTTT.

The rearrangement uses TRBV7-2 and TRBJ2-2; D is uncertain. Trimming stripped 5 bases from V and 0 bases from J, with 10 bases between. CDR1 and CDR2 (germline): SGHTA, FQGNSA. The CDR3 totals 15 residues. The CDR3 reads CASSQQLTNTGELFF. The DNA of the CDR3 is TGTGCCAGCAGCCAACAGCTTACGAACACCGGGGAGCTGTTTTTT.

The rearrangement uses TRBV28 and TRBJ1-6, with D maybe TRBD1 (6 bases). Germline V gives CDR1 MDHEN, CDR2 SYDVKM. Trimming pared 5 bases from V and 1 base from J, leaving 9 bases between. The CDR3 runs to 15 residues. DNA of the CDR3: TGTGCCAGCAGTGTAGGGGGATCCTATAATTCACCCCTCCACTTT. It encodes CASSVGGSYNSPLHF.